What follows is one TCR beta chain and its context. The sample is drawn from a study of CD8 T cells in Susac syndrome. cDNA came from roughly 0.53 to 1 ug RNA primed by random hexamers. TCRdb fed the immunoSEQ multiplex PCR reads into MiXCR, producing one record per CDR3 protein. The table includes some 160,000 distinct CDR3 sequences, approximately 95% detected once. The authors negatively isolated CD8+ and CD4+ T cells and FACS-enriched TEMRA cells. The CDR3 consists of 15 residues. Germline V lookup: CDR1 DFQATT, CDR2 SNEGSKA (reference sequence). The trim removed 2 bases at V and 6 bases at J, leaving 7 bases unmatched.

This TCR was recovered from a human donor with multiple sclerosis. J is TRBJ2-1 and V is TRBV20-1, with 10 bases identical to TRBD1. Sequences were obtained from CD8+ T cells from PBMCs. The CDR3 loop is CSARTGTGVSNEQFF. In DNA form, the CDR3 reads TGCAGTGCTAGAACCGGGACAGGGGTCTCCAATGAGCAGTTCTTC.